Listed below are T cell receptor beta chains from one sample, sequenced in a study of STAT5B mutations in CD4+ large granular lymphocyte leukemia. Data came from immunoSEQ multiplex PCR; TCRdb stores just in-frame clones and leaves some out. The sample lists tens of thousands of clones; about two thirds were seen once. Sequenced material: CD4+ T cells from blood buffy coats. The receptors were gathered from a human donor in good health. The CDR3 runs from the conserved cysteine through the conserved F or W. Each record gives: J gene, V gene, clone size, D gene, CDR3 protein, CDR3 DNA. The D gene is left open where the match is weak. Size is stated for part of the rows, as once, few or many counts, or as a class when the clone is expanded.

j_call: TRBJ2-2; v_call: TRBV4-2; clone_size: NA; d_call: NA; cdr3_aa: CASSQFSGTNTGELFF; cdr3_nt: TGTGCCAGCAGCCAATTTTCAGGGACCAACACCGGGGAGCTGTTTTTT
j_call: TRBJ2-3; v_call: TRBV19; clone_size: NA; d_call: TRBD2; cdr3_aa: CASSIPGGGPTDTQYF; cdr3_nt: TGTGCCAGTAGTATCCCTGGCGGGGGGCCCACAGATACGCAGTATTTT
j_call: TRBJ2-5; v_call: TRBV2; clone_size: few; d_call: NA; cdr3_aa: CASSANRETQYF; cdr3_nt: TGTGCCAGCAGTGCCAACAGGGAGACCCAGTACTTC
j_call: TRBJ2-7; v_call: TRBV5-5; clone_size: NA; d_call: TRBD1; cdr3_aa: CASSTRGDRGSEQYF; cdr3_nt: TGTGCCAGCAGCACCCGTGGGGACAGAGGTTCCGAGCAGTACTTC
j_call: TRBJ2-1; v_call: TRBV5-1; clone_size: NA; d_call: NA; cdr3_aa: CASTVANPYNEQFF; cdr3_nt: TGCGCCAGCACCGTCGCGAACCCCTACAATGAGCAGTTCTTC
j_call: TRBJ2-7; v_call: TRBV5-1; clone_size: NA; d_call: NA; cdr3_aa: CASSLQGQYYEQYF; cdr3_nt: TGCGCCAGCAGCTTGCAAGGACAGTACTACGAGCAGTACTTC
j_call: TRBJ1-1; v_call: TRBV11-3; clone_size: NA; d_call: NA; cdr3_aa: CASSSRRGANTEAFF; cdr3_nt: TGTGCCAGCAGCTCTCGCAGGGGAGCGAACACTGAAGCTTTCTTT
j_call: TRBJ1-2; v_call: TRBV5-6; clone_size: NA; d_call: NA; cdr3_aa: CASNLRGAKGYTF; cdr3_nt: TGTGCCAGCAACCTGCGAGGGGCGAAAGGCTACACCTTC
j_call: TRBJ2-3; v_call: TRBV10-3; clone_size: NA; d_call: NA; cdr3_aa: CAISGVASGTDTQYF; cdr3_nt: TGTGCCATCAGTGGGGTCGCATCGGGCACAGATACGCAGTATTTT
j_call: TRBJ2-7; v_call: TRBV15; clone_size: NA; d_call: TRBD1; cdr3_aa: CATSRGQHDYEQYF; cdr3_nt: TGTGCCACCAGCAGGGGACAGCATGACTACGAGCAGTACTTC
j_call: TRBJ1-1; v_call: TRBV6-1; clone_size: NA; d_call: NA; cdr3_aa: CASSNRDGATEAFF; cdr3_nt: TGTGCCAGCAGCAACAGGGACGGTGCAACTGAAGCTTTCTTT
j_call: TRBJ1-1; v_call: TRBV28; clone_size: few; d_call: NA; cdr3_aa: CASSFWVTNTEAFF; cdr3_nt: TGTGCCAGCAGTTTCTGGGTGACGAACACTGAAGCTTTCTTT
j_call: TRBJ1-3; v_call: TRBV5-5; clone_size: NA; d_call: NA; cdr3_aa: CASSPQGDSGNTIYF; cdr3_nt: TGTGCCAGCAGCCCCCAGGGAGACTCTGGAAACACCATATATTTT
j_call: TRBJ1-3; v_call: TRBV11-2; clone_size: NA; d_call: NA; cdr3_aa: CASSLNLPRSGNTIYF; cdr3_nt: TGTGCCAGCAGCTTAAACTTACCCCGATCTGGAAACACCATATATTTT
j_call: TRBJ2-1; v_call: TRBV15; clone_size: NA; d_call: NA; cdr3_aa: CATSSLLRGYNEQFF; cdr3_nt: TGTGCCACCAGCAGTTTGCTTAGGGGCTACAATGAGCAGTTCTTC
j_call: TRBJ2-5; v_call: TRBV5-1; clone_size: NA; d_call: NA; cdr3_aa: CASSSTGHLQETQYF; cdr3_nt: TGCGCCAGCAGCTCTACAGGGCACTTGCAAGAGACCCAGTACTTC
j_call: TRBJ1-4; v_call: TRBV9; clone_size: NA; d_call: TRBD1; cdr3_aa: CASSVAGGLNEKLFF; cdr3_nt: TGTGCCAGCAGCGTAGCAGGGGGATTGAATGAAAAACTGTTTTTT
j_call: TRBJ2-5; v_call: TRBV7-8; clone_size: few; d_call: TRBD2; cdr3_aa: CASSLRALAGGLFSKTQYF; cdr3_nt: TGTGCCAGCAGCTTAAGAGCTCTAGCGGGGGGGCTATTTTCAAAGACCCAGTACTTC
j_call: TRBJ2-3; v_call: TRBV11-1; clone_size: NA; d_call: NA; cdr3_aa: CASSWSGDTQYF; cdr3_nt: TGTGCCAGCAGTTGGAGTGGAGATACGCAGTATTTT
j_call: TRBJ2-2; v_call: TRBV19; clone_size: NA; d_call: TRBD1; cdr3_aa: CASSLDRGTGELFF; cdr3_nt: TGTGCCAGTAGTTTAGACAGGGGCACCGGGGAGCTGTTTTTT
j_call: TRBJ2-5; v_call: TRBV7-9; clone_size: NA; d_call: TRBD2; cdr3_aa: CASSSYSAGEETQYF; cdr3_nt: TGTGCCAGCAGCTCCTACTCTGCGGGGGAAGAGACCCAGTACTTC
j_call: TRBJ1-5; v_call: TRBV6-1; clone_size: NA; d_call: NA; cdr3_aa: CASSEFFGSFNQPQHF; cdr3_nt: TGTGCCAGCAGTGAGTTTTTTGGGTCCTTTAATCAGCCCCAGCATTTT
j_call: TRBJ1-2; v_call: TRBV5-4; clone_size: NA; d_call: NA; cdr3_aa: CASSLGGGYTF; cdr3_nt: TGTGCCAGCAGCTTGGGGGGTGGCTACACCTTC
j_call: TRBJ1-2; v_call: TRBV28; clone_size: NA; d_call: NA; cdr3_aa: CASSLAGRAYGYTF; cdr3_nt: TGTGCCAGCTCTTTGGCAGGGAGGGCCTATGGCTACACCTTC
j_call: TRBJ2-2; v_call: TRBV2; clone_size: NA; d_call: NA; cdr3_aa: CASTPWTLVRSELFF; cdr3_nt: TGTGCCAGCACCCCGTGGACTTTAGTTCGCTCGGAGCTGTTTTTT
j_call: TRBJ2-1; v_call: TRBV30; clone_size: few; d_call: TRBD1; cdr3_aa: CAWSVLGTGNEQFF; cdr3_nt: TGTGCCTGGAGTGTACTTGGGACAGGGAATGAGCAGTTCTTC
j_call: TRBJ2-7; v_call: TRBV28; clone_size: NA; d_call: TRBD1; cdr3_aa: CASSLITGGVVYEQYF; cdr3_nt: TGTGCCAGCAGCCTTATTACAGGGGGCGTCGTGTACGAGCAGTACTTC
j_call: TRBJ1-3; v_call: TRBV9; clone_size: once; d_call: NA; cdr3_aa: CASSAYPGTPGNTIYF; cdr3_nt: TGTGCCAGCAGCGCTTACCCGGGGACACCTGGAAACACCATATATTTT
j_call: TRBJ2-7; v_call: TRBV5-1; clone_size: NA; d_call: TRBD1; cdr3_aa: CASKETGTTYEQYF; cdr3_nt: TGCGCCAGCAAGGAGACAGGGACCACCTACGAGCAGTACTTC
j_call: TRBJ1-1; v_call: TRBV6-6; clone_size: few; d_call: NA; cdr3_aa: CASTVQGPNTAFF; cdr3_nt: TGTGCCAGCACTGTACAGGGTCCGAACACTGCTTTCTTT
j_call: TRBJ1-2; v_call: TRBV6-6; clone_size: NA; d_call: TRBD1; cdr3_aa: CASIFTGGYGYTF; cdr3_nt: TGTGCCAGCATTTTTACAGGGGGCTATGGCTACACCTTC
j_call: TRBJ1-5; v_call: TRBV5-1; clone_size: few; d_call: NA; cdr3_aa: CASSQDGGNQPQHF; cdr3_nt: TGCGCCAGCAGCCAGGACGGCGGCAATCAGCCCCAGCATTTT
j_call: TRBJ1-2; v_call: TRBV4-3; clone_size: once; d_call: NA; cdr3_aa: CASSQVQGRAVYGYTF; cdr3_nt: TGCGCCAGCAGCCAAGTCCAGGGAAGGGCGGTGTATGGCTACACCTTC
j_call: TRBJ1-1; v_call: TRBV19; clone_size: NA; d_call: NA; cdr3_aa: CASTVGGGTATEAFF; cdr3_nt: TGTGCCAGTACCGTAGGGGGGGGGACCGCCACTGAAGCTTTCTTT
j_call: TRBJ1-1; v_call: TRBV7-2; clone_size: once; d_call: NA; cdr3_aa: CASSLLTNTEAFF; cdr3_nt: TGTGCCAGCAGCTTACTTACGAACACTGAAGCTTTCTTT
j_call: TRBJ2-7; v_call: TRBV5-1; clone_size: once; d_call: NA; cdr3_aa: CASSPLGYRAVEQYF; cdr3_nt: TGCGCCAGCAGCCCGCTCGGGTACAGGGCGGTCGAGCAGTACTTC
j_call: TRBJ2-1; v_call: TRBV5-4; clone_size: NA; d_call: NA; cdr3_aa: CASSPNPSNEQFF; cdr3_nt: TGTGCCAGCAGCCCTAACCCCAGCAATGAGCAGTTCTTC
j_call: TRBJ1-3; v_call: TRBV19; clone_size: NA; d_call: TRBD1; cdr3_aa: CASSPRGPQISGNTIYF; cdr3_nt: TGTGCCAGTAGCCCCAGGGGGCCGCAGATCTCTGGAAACACCATATATTTT
j_call: TRBJ2-7; v_call: TRBV27; clone_size: NA; d_call: TRBD1; cdr3_aa: CASSSYRDSYEQYF; cdr3_nt: TGTGCCAGCAGTTCGTACCGGGACAGCTACGAGCAGTACTTC
j_call: TRBJ2-5; v_call: TRBV7-9; clone_size: NA; d_call: NA; cdr3_aa: CASSLGSVRGETQYF; cdr3_nt: TGTGCCAGCAGCTTAGGCTCAGTCCGGGGGGAGACCCAGTACTTC
j_call: TRBJ2-3; v_call: TRBV6-6; clone_size: NA; d_call: NA; cdr3_aa: CASGTSGGREGQQYF; cdr3_nt: TGTGCCAGCGGAACTTCTGGGGGCCGAGAGGGACAGCAGTATTTT